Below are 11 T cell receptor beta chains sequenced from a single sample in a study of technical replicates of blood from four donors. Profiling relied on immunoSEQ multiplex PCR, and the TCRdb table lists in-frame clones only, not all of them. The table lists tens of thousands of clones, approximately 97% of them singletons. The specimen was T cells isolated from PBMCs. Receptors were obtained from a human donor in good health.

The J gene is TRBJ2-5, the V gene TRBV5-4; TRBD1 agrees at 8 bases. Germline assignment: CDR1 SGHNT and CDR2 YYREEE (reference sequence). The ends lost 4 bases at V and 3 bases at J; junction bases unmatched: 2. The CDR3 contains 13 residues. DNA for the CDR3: TGTGCCAGCAGCCCGGACAGGGAAGAGACCCAGTACTTC. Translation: CASSPDREETQYF. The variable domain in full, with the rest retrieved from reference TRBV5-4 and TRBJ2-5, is ETGVTQSPTHLIKTRGQQVTLRCSSQSGHNTVSWYQQALGQGPQFIFQYYREEENGRGNFPPRFSGLQFPNYSSELNVNALELDDSALYLCASSPDREETQYFGPGTRLLVL.

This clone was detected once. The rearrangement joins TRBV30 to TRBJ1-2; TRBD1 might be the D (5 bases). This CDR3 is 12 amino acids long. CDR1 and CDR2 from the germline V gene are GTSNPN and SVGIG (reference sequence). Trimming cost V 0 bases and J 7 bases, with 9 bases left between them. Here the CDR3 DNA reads TGTGCCTGGAGTGTTTATAGGGGTGGCTACACCTTC. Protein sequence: CAWSVYRGGYTF.

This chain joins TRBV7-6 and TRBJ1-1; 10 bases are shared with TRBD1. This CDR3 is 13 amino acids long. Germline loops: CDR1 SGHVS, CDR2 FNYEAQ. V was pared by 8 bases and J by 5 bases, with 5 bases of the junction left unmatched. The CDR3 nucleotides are TGTGCCAGCCGGGACAGGGGAGAAACTGAAGCTTTCTTT. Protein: CASRDRGETEAFF.

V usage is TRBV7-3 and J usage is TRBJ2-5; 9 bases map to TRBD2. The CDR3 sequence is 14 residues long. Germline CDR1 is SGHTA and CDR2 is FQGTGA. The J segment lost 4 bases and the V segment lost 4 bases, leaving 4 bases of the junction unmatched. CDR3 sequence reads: CASSSAGGLETQYF. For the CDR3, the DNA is TGTGCCAGCAGCTCAGCGGGAGGATTAGAGACCCAGTACTTC. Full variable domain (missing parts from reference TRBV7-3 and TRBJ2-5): GAGVSQTPSNKVTEKGKYVELRCDPISGHTALYWYRQSLGQGPEFLIYFQGTGAADDSGLPNDRFFAVRPEGSVSTLKIQRTERGDSAVYLCASSSAGGLETQYFGPGTRLLVL.

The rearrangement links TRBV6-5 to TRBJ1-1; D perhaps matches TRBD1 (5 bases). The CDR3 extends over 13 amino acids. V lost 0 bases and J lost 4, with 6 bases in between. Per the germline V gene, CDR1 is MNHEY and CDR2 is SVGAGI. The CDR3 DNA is TGTGCCAGCAGTTACTCAGGGGCCACTGAAGCTTTCTTT. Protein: CASSYSGATEAFF.

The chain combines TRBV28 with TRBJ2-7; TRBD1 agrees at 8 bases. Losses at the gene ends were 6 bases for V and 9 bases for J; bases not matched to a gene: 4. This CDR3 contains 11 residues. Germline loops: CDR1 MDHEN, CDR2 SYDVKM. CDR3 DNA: TGTGCCAGCAGGTCCGGGACAGGGCAGTACTTC. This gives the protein CASRSGTGQYF.

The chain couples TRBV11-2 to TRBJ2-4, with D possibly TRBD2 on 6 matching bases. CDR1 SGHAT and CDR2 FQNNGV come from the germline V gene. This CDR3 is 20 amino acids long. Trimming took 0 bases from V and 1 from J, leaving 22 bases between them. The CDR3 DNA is TGTGCCAGCAGCTTAGAGCGTAGCGGTACTACACGGTTTGCCAAAAACATTCAGTACTTC. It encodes CASSLERSGTTRFAKNIQYF.

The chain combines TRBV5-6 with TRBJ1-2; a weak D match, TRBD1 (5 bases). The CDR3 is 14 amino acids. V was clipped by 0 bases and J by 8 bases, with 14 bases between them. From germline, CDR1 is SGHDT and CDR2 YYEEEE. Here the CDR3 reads CASSLGARDNGYTF. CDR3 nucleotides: TGTGCCAGCAGCTTGGGGGCCAGGGATAACGGCTACACCTTC.

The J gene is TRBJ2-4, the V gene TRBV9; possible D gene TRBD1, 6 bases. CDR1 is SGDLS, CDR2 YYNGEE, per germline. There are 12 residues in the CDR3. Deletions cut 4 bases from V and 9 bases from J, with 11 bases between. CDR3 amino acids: CASSRGGSIQYF. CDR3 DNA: TGTGCCAGCAGCCGAGGGGGTTCCATTCAGTACTTC.

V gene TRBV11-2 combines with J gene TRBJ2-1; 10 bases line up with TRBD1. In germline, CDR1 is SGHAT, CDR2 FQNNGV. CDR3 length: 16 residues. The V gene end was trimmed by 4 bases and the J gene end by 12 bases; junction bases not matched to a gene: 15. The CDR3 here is CASSSTTGGLRLGQFF. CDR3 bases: TGTGCCAGCAGCTCAACGACAGGGGGCTTACGGTTAGGGCAGTTCTTC.

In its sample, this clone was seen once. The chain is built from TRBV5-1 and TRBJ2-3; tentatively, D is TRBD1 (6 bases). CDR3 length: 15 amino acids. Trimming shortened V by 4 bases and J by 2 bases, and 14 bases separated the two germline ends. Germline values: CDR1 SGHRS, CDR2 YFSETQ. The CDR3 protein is CASSSMDRVTDTQYF. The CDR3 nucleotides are TGCGCCAGCAGCAGCATGGACAGAGTCACAGATACGCAGTATTTT.